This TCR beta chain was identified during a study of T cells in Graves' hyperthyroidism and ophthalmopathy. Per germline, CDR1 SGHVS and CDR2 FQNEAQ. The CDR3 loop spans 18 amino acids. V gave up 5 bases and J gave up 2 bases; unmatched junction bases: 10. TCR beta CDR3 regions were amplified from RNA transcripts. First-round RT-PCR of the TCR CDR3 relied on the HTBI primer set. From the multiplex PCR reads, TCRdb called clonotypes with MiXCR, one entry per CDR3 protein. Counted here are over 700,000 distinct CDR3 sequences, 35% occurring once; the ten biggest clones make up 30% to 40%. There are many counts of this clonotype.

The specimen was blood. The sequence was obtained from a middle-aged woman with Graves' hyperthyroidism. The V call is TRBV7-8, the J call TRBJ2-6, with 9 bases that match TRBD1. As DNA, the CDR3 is TGTGCCAGCAGCCCTAGGGACAGGGAAATCACTGGGGCCAACGTCCTGACTTTC. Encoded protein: CASSPRDREITGANVLTF.